A single sample gave rise to the 7 T cell receptor beta chains below, sequenced in a study of siplizumab effects on memory and regulatory T cells. Repertoires were generated with immunoSEQ multiplex PCR, while TCRdb's copy carries only in-frame clones and drops some. The sample contains under 150,000 clones, roughly 94% of which appear only once. Sequencing input: non-Treg CD4+ T cells sorted from blood. The receptors come from a human donor in good health.

This rearrangement joins TRBV12-5 to TRBJ2-7; D is unresolved. V was trimmed by 4 bases and J by 4 bases, leaving 8 bases between them. Germline V gene data show CDR1 as LGHNT and CDR2 as FRNRAP. The CDR3 consists of 12 residues. The CDR3 sequence: CASGSPLYEQYF. The DNA for the CDR3 is TGTGCTAGTGGTTCCCCCCTGTACGAGCAGTACTTC.

The V and J genes are TRBV18 and TRBJ2-5, with D perhaps TRBD1 (5 bases). This CDR3 has 16 residues. Germline V CDR1 and CDR2: KGHSH, LQKENI. Between the trimmed V and J ends, which lost 2 bases and 4 bases, there was a span of 17 bases. As DNA, the CDR3 is TGTGCCAGCTCACCAGCGTCTAGGGGCAAAGGAGAGACCCAGTACTTC. Translated: CASSPASRGKGETQYF.

The chain combines TRBV29-1 with TRBJ2-2, with D perhaps TRBD1 or TRBD2 (5 bases each). From germline, CDR1 is SQVTM and CDR2 ANQGSEA. Trimming left V 7 bases short and J 0 bases short, with 12 bases between. This CDR3 has 14 amino acids. DNA for the CDR3: TGCAGCGCCTCCCGGGGCCCGAACACCGGGGAGCTGTTTTTT. The encoded protein is CSASRGPNTGELFF.

This clone appeared a few times. The chain has TRBV11-3 and TRBJ2-1, with D unclear. The ends were cut back, 5 bases at V and 3 bases at J, with 14 bases in the middle. The CDR3 totals 15 residues. CDR1 and CDR2 (germline): SGHNT, YENEEA. The CDR3 loop reads CASSPSGLNYNEQFF. CDR3 nucleotide sequence: TGTGCCAGCAGCCCGAGTGGGCTCAACTACAATGAGCAGTTCTTC.

The chain employs TRBV5-1 and TRBJ2-3; 7 nucleotides line up with TRBD1. CDR1 and CDR2 from the germline V gene are SGHRS and YFSETQ. With V trimmed by 2 bases and J by 1 base, 1 base remained unmatched. This CDR3 contains 14 residues. The chain's CDR3 is CASSFGTGTDTQYF. The CDR3 DNA reads as TGCGCCAGCAGCTTTGGGACAGGCACAGATACGCAGTATTTT.

The V gene is TRBV18, the J gene TRBJ2-3; D unresolved. The CDR3 length is 14 residues. Trimming pared 2 bases from V and 8 bases from J, leaving 14 bases between. CDR1 is KGHSH and CDR2 is LQKENI in the germline V gene. The CDR3 DNA sequence: TGTGCCAGCTCACCAGCGAACTCCAAGAGTACGCAGTATTTT. Translated, it gives CASSPANSKSTQYF. Variable domain in full (rest from reference TRBV18 and TRBJ2-3): NAGVMQNPRHLVRRRGQEARLRCSPMKGHSHVYWYRQLPEEGLKFMVYLQKENIIDESGMPKERFSAEFPKEGPSILRIQQVVRGDSAAYFCASSPANSKSTQYFGPGTRLTVL.

This rearrangement joins TRBV15 to TRBJ1-2; D possibly corresponds to TRBD1 (5 bases). This CDR3 contains 14 residues. The V and J ends lost 0 bases and 5 bases respectively, with 10 bases between them. The germline CDR1 and CDR2 sequences are LNHNV and YYDKDF (reference sequence). The CDR3 loop reads CATSRDQGPYGYTF. CDR3 sequence (DNA): TGTGCCACCAGCAGAGACCAGGGTCCTTATGGCTACACCTTC.